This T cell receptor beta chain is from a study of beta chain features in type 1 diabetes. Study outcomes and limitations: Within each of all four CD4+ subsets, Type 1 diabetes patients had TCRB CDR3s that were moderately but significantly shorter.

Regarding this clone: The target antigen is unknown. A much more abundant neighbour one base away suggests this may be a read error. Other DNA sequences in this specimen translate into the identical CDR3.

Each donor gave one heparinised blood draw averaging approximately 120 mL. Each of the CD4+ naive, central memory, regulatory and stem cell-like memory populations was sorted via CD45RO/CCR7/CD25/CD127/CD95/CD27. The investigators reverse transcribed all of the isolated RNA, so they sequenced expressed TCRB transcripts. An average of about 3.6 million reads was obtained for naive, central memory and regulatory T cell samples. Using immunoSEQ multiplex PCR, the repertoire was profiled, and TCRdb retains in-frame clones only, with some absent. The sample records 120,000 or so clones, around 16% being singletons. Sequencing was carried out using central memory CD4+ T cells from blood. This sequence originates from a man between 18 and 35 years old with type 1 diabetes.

CDR3 sequence reads: CASSNRGRQDYGYTF. As DNA, the CDR3 is TGTGCCAGCAGCAACCGGGGGCGACAGGACTATGGCTACACCTTC. V usage is TRBV21-1 and J usage is TRBJ1-2. TRBV21-1 is listed as a pseudogene. The CDR3 loop spans 15 amino acids.